This T cell receptor beta chain was sequenced in a study of cytomegalovirus exposure and HLA in healthy donors. Study background: Samples from HLA-typed donors yielded approximately 80 million unique TCRs in an early data release. Study findings and constraints: In a later analysis, donors in an Asian-associated ancestry cluster reportedly had fewer N-insertions in productive TCRs than the cohort mean. Whilst most TCR sequences proved rare, a subset of public TCRs occurred across many donors. On later analysis, the bulk of CMV-associated TCR beta chains appeared to be HLA-restricted.

The primer mix had 60 Vbeta and 13 Jbeta primers. Clones were read by immunoSEQ multiplex PCR, and TCRdb kept only the in-frame ones, dropping some. Among under 200,000 clones listed, 60% to 85% were seen once. In the case of this clone: The antigen is unknown.

The sample was PBMCs. The TCR originated in a female donor in good health and CMV-seronegative.

Here the CDR3 DNA reads TGTGCCAGCAGCTTAGAGAGTGAGCAGTACTTC. It is translated as CASSLESEQYF. This sequence joins TRBV7-2 and TRBJ2-7; no firm D call. Germline-derived CDR1 and CDR2 are SGHTA and FQGNSA. This CDR3 is 11 amino acids long. The ends were cut back, 1 base at V and 7 bases at J, with 5 bases in the middle.